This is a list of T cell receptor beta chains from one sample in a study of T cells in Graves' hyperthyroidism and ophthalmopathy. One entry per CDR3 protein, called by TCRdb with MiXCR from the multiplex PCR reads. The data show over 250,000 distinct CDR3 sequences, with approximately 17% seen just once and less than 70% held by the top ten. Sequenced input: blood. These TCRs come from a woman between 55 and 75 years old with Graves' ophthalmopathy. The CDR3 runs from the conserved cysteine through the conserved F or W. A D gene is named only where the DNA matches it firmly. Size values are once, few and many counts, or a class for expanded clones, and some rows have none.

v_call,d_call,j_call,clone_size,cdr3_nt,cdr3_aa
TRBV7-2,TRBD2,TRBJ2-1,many,TGTGCCAGCAGCTTTTCCGGGACTAGACACAATGAGCAGTTCTTC,CASSFSGTRHNEQFF
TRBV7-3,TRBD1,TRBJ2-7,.,TGTGCCAGCAGCTTAACAGGGACAGGGGCGCGGGAGCAGTACTTC,CASSLTGTGAREQYF
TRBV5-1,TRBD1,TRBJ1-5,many,TGCGCCAGCAGCGCGGGACAGGGGGGTCAGCCCCAGCATTTT,CASSAGQGGQPQHF
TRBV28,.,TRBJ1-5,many,TGTGCCAGCAGTTTCGGCAGGGCCGGAGGTCAGCCCCAGCATTTT,CASSFGRAGGQPQHF
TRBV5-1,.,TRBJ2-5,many,TGCGCCAGCAGCGCGGGATTAACGGGTCAAGAGACCCAGTACTTC,CASSAGLTGQETQYF
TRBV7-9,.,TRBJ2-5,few,TGTGCCAGCCTCAGGCTCCAAGAGACCCAGTACTTC,CASLRLQETQYF
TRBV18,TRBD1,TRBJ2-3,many,TGTGCCAGCTTAACGACAGGGAGCCCAGATACGCAGTATTTT,CASLTTGSPDTQYF
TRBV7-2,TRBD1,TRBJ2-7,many,TGTGCCAGCAGCTTTTCGGGACAGGGGGTCTACGAGCAGTACTTC,CASSFSGQGVYEQYF
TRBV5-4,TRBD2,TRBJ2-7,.,TGTGCCAGCAGCATGGGGACTAGCGGGCCAGCGAAGGGCGAGCAGTACTTC,CASSMGTSGPAKGEQYF
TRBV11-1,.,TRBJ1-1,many,TGTGCCAGCACCTCGCCCCGAGAGAAACCCCTGAACACTGAAGCTTTCTTT,CASTSPREKPLNTEAFF
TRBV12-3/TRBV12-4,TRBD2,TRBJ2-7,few,TGTGCCAGCAGTTTTGGGGTCGGGGGGGGCTACGAGCAGTACTTC,CASSFGVGGGYEQYF
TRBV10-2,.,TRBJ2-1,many,TGCGCCAGCAGGGGGCAGGGCCTGGCGGACCTTAGCGATGAGCAGTTCTTC,CASRGQGLADLSDEQFF
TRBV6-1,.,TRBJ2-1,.,TGTGCCAGCAGTTTCAGACAGGATTTCACATTGGGGTACAATGAGCAGTTCTTC,CASSFRQDFTLGYNEQFF
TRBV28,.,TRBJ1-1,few,TGTGCCAGCAGTTTCCGGGCCCGGGGGAAGGACACTGAAGCTTTCTTT,CASSFRARGKDTEAFF
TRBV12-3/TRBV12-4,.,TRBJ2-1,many,TGTGCCAGCAGTACGACAGCGCACAATGAGCAGTTCTTC,CASSTTAHNEQFF
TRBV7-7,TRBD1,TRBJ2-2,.,TGTGCTAGCAGCGCGCAACAGGGGACCGGGGAGCTGTTTTTT,CASSAQQGTGELFF
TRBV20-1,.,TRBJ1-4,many,TGCAGTGCTATTCAGGATGCAACTAATGAAAAACTGTTTTTT,CSAIQDATNEKLFF
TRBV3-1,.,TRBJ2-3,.,TGTGCCAGCAGCACGCGGGAACGACTAGTTCCAGATACGCAGTATTTT,CASSTRERLVPDTQYF
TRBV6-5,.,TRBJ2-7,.,TGTGCCAGCAGTTACTCGTCTGGGGACCTCTACGAGCAGTACTTC,CASSYSSGDLYEQYF
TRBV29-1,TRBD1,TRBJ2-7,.,TGCAGCGTACAACAGGGGGCGAACGAGCAGTACTTC,CSVQQGANEQYF
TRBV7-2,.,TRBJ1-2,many,TGTGCCAGCAGCTCCAAAAGGGTGGGCTATGGCTACACCTTC,CASSSKRVGYGYTF
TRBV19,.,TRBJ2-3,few,TGTGCCAGTAGTATAGATCAGCTAGGGACGGATACGCAGTATTTT,CASSIDQLGTDTQYF
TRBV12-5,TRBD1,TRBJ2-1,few,TGTGCTAGTGGTTTGCAGCCCGGGACAGGCAGAGAGCAGTTCTTC,CASGLQPGTGREQFF
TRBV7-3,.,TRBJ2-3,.,TGTGCCAGCAGCCCAAGCGCGGGTCGCACAGATACGCAGTATTTT,CASSPSAGRTDTQYF
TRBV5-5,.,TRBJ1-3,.,TGTGCCAGCAGGTACGGGACTTCTGGAAACACCATATATTTT,CASRYGTSGNTIYF
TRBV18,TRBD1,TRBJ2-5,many,TGTGCCAGCTCACCCGGGACAGGAGGGAAGGAGACCCAGTACTTC,CASSPGTGGKETQYF
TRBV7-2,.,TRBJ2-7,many,TGTGCCAGCAGCATAAGCGGAACCTCCTACGAGCAGTACTTC,CASSISGTSYEQYF
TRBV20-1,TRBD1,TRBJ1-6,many,TGCAGTGCTGGACAATACAACAGGGGGCGCTTTACACCCCTCCACTTT,CSAGQYNRGRFTPLHF
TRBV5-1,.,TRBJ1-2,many,TGCGCCAGCAGCTTGGCGGGGGAGGACTATGGCTACACCTTC,CASSLAGEDYGYTF
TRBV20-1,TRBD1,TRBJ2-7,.,TGCAGTCCTCTCCGCCGGGACAGGGTTGACTACGAGCAGTACTTC,CSPLRRDRVDYEQYF
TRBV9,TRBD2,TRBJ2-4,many,TGTGCCAGCAGCGTAGACTCGACTAGCGGGAGTCGAGGTAGTCAGTACTTC,CASSVDSTSGSRGSQYF
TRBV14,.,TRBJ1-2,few,TGTGCCAGCAGCCAGAGTGGCCCCTATGGCTACACCTTC,CASSQSGPYGYTF
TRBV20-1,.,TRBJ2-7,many,TGCAGTGCTAGAGTTGAACCGTACGAGCAGTACTTC,CSARVEPYEQYF
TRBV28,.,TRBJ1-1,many,TGTGCCAGCAGTTTTTCGAACGGGGGGGCTTTCTTT,CASSFSNGGAFF
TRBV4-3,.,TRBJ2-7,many,TGCGCCAGCAGCCAAGATCAGGGTGCGGGCTCCTACGAGCAGTACTTC,CASSQDQGAGSYEQYF
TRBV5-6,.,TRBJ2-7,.,TGTGCCAGTAGTCCCACGGCGTTCTACGAGCAGTACTTC,CASSPTAFYEQYF
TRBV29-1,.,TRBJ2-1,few,.,CSVEQASSLVMGEQFF
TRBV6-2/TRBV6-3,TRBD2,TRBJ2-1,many,TGTGCCAGCGGCGAGTTAAGCGGGAGGAAGTTTAGGAATGAGCAGTTCTTC,CASGELSGRKFRNEQFF
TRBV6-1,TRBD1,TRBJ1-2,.,TGTGCCAGCAGTGAATACGACAGGGTGGATTATGGCTACACCTTC,CASSEYDRVDYGYTF
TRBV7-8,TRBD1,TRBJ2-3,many,TGTGCCAGCAGCTTCTCACCCTACGGGACAGCTACAGATACGCAGTATTTT,CASSFSPYGTATDTQYF